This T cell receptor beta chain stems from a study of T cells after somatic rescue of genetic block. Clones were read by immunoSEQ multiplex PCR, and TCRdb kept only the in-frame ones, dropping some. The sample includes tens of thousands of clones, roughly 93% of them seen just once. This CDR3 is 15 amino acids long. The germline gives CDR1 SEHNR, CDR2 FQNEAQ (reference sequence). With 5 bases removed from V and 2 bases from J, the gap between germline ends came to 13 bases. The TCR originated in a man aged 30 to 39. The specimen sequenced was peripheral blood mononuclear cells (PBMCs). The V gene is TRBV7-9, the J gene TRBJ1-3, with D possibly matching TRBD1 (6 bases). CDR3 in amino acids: CASSGDKSPGNTIYF. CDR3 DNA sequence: TGTGCCAGCAGCGGGGACAAGTCCCCTGGAAACACCATATATTTT.